In its sample, the clone carrying this T cell receptor beta chain was seen a few times. Its matching antigen is unknown. This sample stems from a study of cytomegalovirus exposure and HLA in healthy donors. About the research overall: Tens of millions of unique TCRs from HLA-typed donors were held in an early release of data. Broader study findings: For TCR beta chains, V- and J-gene trimming was later linked to a missense DCLRE1C variant. An apparent linkage of common viral pathogens to several of the most significant clusters emerged in a later analysis.

The CDR3 sequence is 13 residues long. V was clipped by 0 bases and J by 8 bases, with 10 bases between them. Germline V gene lookup returns CDR1 SGHNT and CDR2 YENEEA. Use of 60 Vbeta and 13 Jbeta primers characterized the PCR. Sequenced by immunoSEQ multiplex PCR; TCRdb stores in-frame clones only, minus some. This table has about 120,000 clones, more than 15% appearing once. The source of this sequence is a female donor in good health and CMV-seropositive. Material for sequencing was PBMCs. This chain joins TRBV11-3 and TRBJ1-1; D call uncertain. The CDR3 region is CASSLDPRREAFF. The CDR3 DNA follows: TGTGCCAGCAGCTTAGATCCACGCAGGGAAGCTTTCTTT. Using reference TRBV11-3 and TRBJ1-1 for the parts outside the CDR3, the full variable domain is EAGVVQSPRYKIIEKKQPVAFWCNPISGHNTLYWYLQNLGQGPELLIRYENEEAVDDSQLPKDRFSAERLKGVDSTLKIQPAELGDSAVYLCASSLDPRREAFFGQGTRLTVV.